This entry describes one T cell receptor beta chain. The data stem from a study of T cell changes during pregnancy in multiple sclerosis. The method was immunoSEQ multiplex PCR; TCRdb's version includes in-frame clones alone and lacks a portion of them. The sample has 40,000 to 50,000 clones, 90% to 95% seen once. Germline V gives CDR1 LGHNT, CDR2 FRNRAP. The CDR3 length is 15 residues. V was clipped by 6 bases and J by 0 bases, with 11 bases between them. The chain is built from TRBV12-5 and TRBJ2-2; the D gene is possibly TRBD2 (6 bases). The specimen was CD4+ T cells from peripheral blood mononuclear cells, collected in the third trimester of pregnancy. This clonotype was obtained from a female donor with multiple sclerosis, enrolled in a pregnancy study. Here the CDR3 DNA reads TGTGCTAGTGGCCCGGGAGACACGAACACCGGGGAGCTGTTTTTT. Protein: CASGPGDTNTGELFF.